This T cell receptor (beta chain) is drawn from a study of blood T cell repertoires in COVID-19. Study summary: There were acute and convalescent COVID-19 samples, and they came from the United States, Italy and Spain. T cells, B-cell-depleted T cells, or PBMCs provided the cDNA or gDNA that served as material.

Per the authors' pipeline: Researchers report that nucleated cell counts were estimated from reference gene primer amplification. Measured with immunoSEQ multiplex PCR; TCRdb has only the in-frame clones, and not every one. From that table come the V and J calls and clone size; the DNA was used to work out D and trimming. This table has 200,000 to 250,000 clones, around 90% appearing once. V was pared by 2 bases and J by 3 bases, with 5 bases between. CDR1 SQVTM and CDR2 ANQGSEA come from the germline V gene. This CDR3 is 11 amino acids long. The chain joins TRBV29-1 to TRBJ2-7; D may be TRBD2 (5 bases). The receptor was isolated from a man between 18 and 29 years old with active or convalescent COVID-19. The specimen sequenced was peripheral blood. As DNA, the CDR3 is TGCAGCGTTGAACGGGGCTACGAGCAGTACTTC. Translated, it gives CSVERGYEQYF.